This T cell receptor beta chain was documented in a study of shared clonotypes between healthy human individuals. As regards this clone: Its antigen is undetermined.

CDR3 length: 12 amino acids. The germline V gene has CDR1 SGHVS and CDR2 FQNEAQ. Trimming pared 5 bases from V and 8 bases from J, leaving 11 bases between. Findings and caveats of the study: It was expected that sequencing depth would affect clonotype sharing among donors.

Produced via immunoSEQ multiplex PCR; TCRdb's table is partial and in-frame only. The sample comprises nearly 500,000 clones, roughly four fifths of which are singletons, and about an eighth rests with the top ten. Genomic DNA from unsorted samples was obtained from 83 million or so PBMCs (per sample). The gene calls are TRBV7-8 and TRBJ2-3, with TRBD2 as a possible D gene (5 bases). Sequencing input: PBMCs. The clonotype comes from a middle-aged woman in good health. Some clones in this sample may be carry-over from other donors' samples. CDR3 nucleotides: TGTGCCAGCAGCCTTACCCGGGGTACGCAGTATTTT. Translation gives CASSLTRGTQYF. Based on the CDR3 plus reference TRBV7-8 and TRBJ2-3, the full variable domain is GAGVSQSPRYKVAKRGQDVALRCDPISGHVSLFWYQQALGQGPEFLTYFQNEAQLDKSGLPSDRFFAERPEGSVSTLKIQRTQQEDSAVYLCASSLTRGTQYFGPGTRLTVL.